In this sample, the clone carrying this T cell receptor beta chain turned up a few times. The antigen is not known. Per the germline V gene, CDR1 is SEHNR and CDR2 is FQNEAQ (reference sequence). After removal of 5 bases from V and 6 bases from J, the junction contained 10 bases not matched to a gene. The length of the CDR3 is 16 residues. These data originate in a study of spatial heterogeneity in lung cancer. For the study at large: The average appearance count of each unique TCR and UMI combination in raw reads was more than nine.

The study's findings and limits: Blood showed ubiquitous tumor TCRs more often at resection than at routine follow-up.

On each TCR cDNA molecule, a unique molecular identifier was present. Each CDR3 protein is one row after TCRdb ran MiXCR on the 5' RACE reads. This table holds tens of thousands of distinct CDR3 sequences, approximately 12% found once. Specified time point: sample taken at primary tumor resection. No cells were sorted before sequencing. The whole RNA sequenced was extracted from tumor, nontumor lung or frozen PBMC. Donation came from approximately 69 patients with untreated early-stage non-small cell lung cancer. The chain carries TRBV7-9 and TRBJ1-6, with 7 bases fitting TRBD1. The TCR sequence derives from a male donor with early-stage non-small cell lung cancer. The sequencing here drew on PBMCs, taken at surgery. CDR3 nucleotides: TGTGCCAGCAGCCGTTTAACAGACAGGGCTAATTCACCCCTCCACTTT. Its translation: CASSRLTDRANSPLHF.